The sequence of this TCR beta chain was determined in a study of OX40 agonist ivuxolimab in advanced cancers. Study results and caveats: No determination was made of the antigen specificity of the expanded peripheral T cells. Low clonal expansion, among the lowest seen, marked partial responders at 0.1-3.0 mg/kg.

Generated by immunoSEQ multiplex PCR, the TCRdb table keeps only in-frame clones and is missing some. Of 50,000 to 70,000 clones listed, around 85% are singletons. This clone has only a few counts. Its specificity is not known. This CDR3 comprises 14 residues. Germline V CDR1 and CDR2: SGHNT, YYREEE (reference sequence). Trimming took 4 bases from V and 3 from J, leaving 14 bases between them. The clonotype originates from an adult with an advanced solid tumor such as melanoma, head and neck, liver or kidney cancer. This sample comprised CD4+ or CD8+ T cells sorted from blood, obtained in a trial of the OX40 agonist ivuxolimab. This chain links TRBV5-4 with TRBJ2-7; D might be TRBD2 (5 bases). DNA for the CDR3: TGTGCCAGCAGCCCCGGGGTCGACTACTACGAGCAGTACTTC. It codes for CASSPGVDYYEQYF.